Listed below are T cell receptor beta chains from one sample, sequenced in a study of regulatory T cells in long-lasting Graves disease. From the multiplex PCR reads, TCRdb called clonotypes with MiXCR, one entry per CDR3 protein. The data hold more than 300,000 distinct CDR3 sequences, with about 19% observed a single time. Sequencing was performed on peripheral blood mononuclear cells (PBMCs), taken when the disease was refractory, from a patient treated with antithyroid drugs. The origin of the receptors is a female donor with Graves disease. Both conserved end residues are part of each CDR3. The order of the fields is V gene, J gene, CDR3 protein.

V: TRBV6-5
J: TRBJ1-1
CDR3: CASSYDWGQTEAFF

V: TRBV6-5
J: TRBJ1-4
CDR3: CASSYTRSGTATTNEKLFF

V: TRBV28
J: TRBJ1-1
CDR3: CASSSLSEAFF

V: TRBV19
J: TRBJ2-7
CDR3: CASSTARGLYKQYF

V: TRBV6-1
J: TRBJ2-2
CDR3: CASSELVAGTVTGELFF

V: TRBV4-2
J: TRBJ1-2
CDR3: CASSQPTFGYTF

V: TRBV29-1
J: TRBJ1-2
CDR3: CSVEPQESYGYTF

V: TRBV10-3
J: TRBJ1-6
CDR3: CAISVRTANSPLHF

V: TRBV7-9
J: TRBJ2-5
CDR3: CASSWTPGQVGETQYF

V: TRBV12-3/TRBV12-4
J: TRBJ1-1
CDR3: CASSPPLSRMTEAFF

V: TRBV7-2
J: TRBJ1-2
CDR3: CASSLRQGYYTF

V: TRBV7-9
J: TRBJ1-4
CDR3: CASSLAPRDEKLFF

V: TRBV12-3/TRBV12-4
J: TRBJ2-5
CDR3: CASSSSSWIEQETQYF

V: TRBV27
J: TRBJ2-7
CDR3: CASSDRESTYEQYF

V: TRBV4-1
J: TRBJ2-4
CDR3: CASSQVRLGTSGRLVAKNIQYF

V: TRBV11-2
J: TRBJ1-1
CDR3: CASVAAGTGNTEAFF

V: TRBV19
J: TRBJ2-4
CDR3: CASAGQFAGNIQYF

V: TRBV28
J: TRBJ1-6
CDR3: CASSFPGLHLGQNSPLHF

V: TRBV12-3/TRBV12-4
J: TRBJ1-5
CDR3: CASTIWGPREPQHF

V: TRBV6-1
J: TRBJ1-1
CDR3: CASIEAFF

V: TRBV7-2
J: TRBJ2-4
CDR3: CASSTVGGGVIQYF

V: TRBV30
J: TRBJ2-2
CDR3: CAWRLALNTGELFF

V: TRBV11-2
J: TRBJ2-1
CDR3: CASSLLQGGDEQFF

V: TRBV7-9
J: TRBJ2-7
CDR3: CASSLSGRDYEQYF

V: TRBV24-1
J: TRBJ2-2
CDR3: CATSLNTGELFF

V: TRBV7-2
J: TRBJ1-2
CDR3: CASNFRGFSSYGYTF

V: TRBV12-3/TRBV12-4
J: TRBJ1-2
CDR3: CASSLVRLDYGYTF

V: TRBV16
J: TRBJ1-5
CDR3: CASSQSSGRVRNQPQHF

V: TRBV5-1
J: TRBJ2-5
CDR3: CASSPPIGIQETQYF

V: TRBV28
J: TRBJ1-6
CDR3: CASSSLSSYNSPLHF

V: TRBV19
J: TRBJ1-5
CDR3: CASSREGGSGNQPQHF

V: TRBV28
J: TRBJ2-7
CDR3: CASSLLGDRDYEQYF

V: TRBV28
J: TRBJ2-7
CDR3: CASSFSSGRAYEQYF

V: TRBV6-2/TRBV6-3
J: TRBJ2-5
CDR3: CASSYGVAGGSETQYF

V: TRBV25-1
J: TRBJ1-2
CDR3: CASSEYGLYGYTF

V: TRBV6-2/TRBV6-3
J: TRBJ2-1
CDR3: CASSYGPYGSEQFF

V: TRBV11-2
J: TRBJ2-2
CDR3: CASSPSWGRTGELFF

V: TRBV7-3
J: TRBJ1-2
CDR3: CASSEGQGAGYTF

V: TRBV29-1
J: TRBJ1-1
CDR3: CSVMREAGTEAFF